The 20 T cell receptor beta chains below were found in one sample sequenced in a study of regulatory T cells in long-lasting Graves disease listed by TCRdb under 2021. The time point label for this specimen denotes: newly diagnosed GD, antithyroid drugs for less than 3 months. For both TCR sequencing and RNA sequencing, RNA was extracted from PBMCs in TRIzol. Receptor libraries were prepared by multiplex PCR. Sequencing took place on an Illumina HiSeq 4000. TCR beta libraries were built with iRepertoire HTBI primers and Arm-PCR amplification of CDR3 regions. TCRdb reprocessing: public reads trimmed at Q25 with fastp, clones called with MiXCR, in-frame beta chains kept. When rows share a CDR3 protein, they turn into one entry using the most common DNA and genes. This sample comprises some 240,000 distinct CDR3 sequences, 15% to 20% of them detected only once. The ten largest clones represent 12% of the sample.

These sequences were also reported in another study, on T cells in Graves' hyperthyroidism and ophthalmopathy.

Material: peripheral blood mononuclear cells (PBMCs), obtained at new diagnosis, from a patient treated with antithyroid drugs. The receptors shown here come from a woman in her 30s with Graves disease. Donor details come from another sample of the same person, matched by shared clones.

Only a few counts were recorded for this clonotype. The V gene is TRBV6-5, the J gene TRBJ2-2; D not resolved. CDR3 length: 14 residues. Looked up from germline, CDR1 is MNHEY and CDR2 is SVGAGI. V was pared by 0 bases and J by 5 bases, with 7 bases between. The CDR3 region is CASSYSTRTGELFF. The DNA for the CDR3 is TGTGCCAGCAGTTACTCGACGAGGACCGGGGAGCTGTTTTTT.

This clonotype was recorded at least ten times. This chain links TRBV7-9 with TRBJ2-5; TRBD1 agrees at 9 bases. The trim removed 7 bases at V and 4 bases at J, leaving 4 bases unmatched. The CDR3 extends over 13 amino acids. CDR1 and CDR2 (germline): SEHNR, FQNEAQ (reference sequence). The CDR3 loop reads CASILDRGETQYF. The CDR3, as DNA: TGTGCCAGCATCCTGGACAGGGGAGAGACCCAGTACTTC.

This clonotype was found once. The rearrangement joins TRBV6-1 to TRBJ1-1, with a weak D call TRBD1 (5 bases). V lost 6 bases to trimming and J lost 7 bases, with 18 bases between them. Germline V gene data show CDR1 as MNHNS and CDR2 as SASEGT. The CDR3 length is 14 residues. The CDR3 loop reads CASSQAQTASEAFF. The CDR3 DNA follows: TGTGCCAGCAGCCAAGCGCAGACAGCAAGTGAAGCTTTCTTT.

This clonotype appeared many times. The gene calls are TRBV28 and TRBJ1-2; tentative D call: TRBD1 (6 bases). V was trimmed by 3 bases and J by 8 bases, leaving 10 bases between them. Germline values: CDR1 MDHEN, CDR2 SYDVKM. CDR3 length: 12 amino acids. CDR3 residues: CASSLGGLGYTF. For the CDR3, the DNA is TGTGCCAGCAGTTTGGGGGGGCTGGGCTACACCTTC.

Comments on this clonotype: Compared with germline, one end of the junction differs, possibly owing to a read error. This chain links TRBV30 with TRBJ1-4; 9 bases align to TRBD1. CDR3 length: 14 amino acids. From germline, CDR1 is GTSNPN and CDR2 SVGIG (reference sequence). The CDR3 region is CAWNRGQGSEKLIF. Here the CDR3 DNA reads TGTGCCTGGAATCGGGGACAGGGTTCTGAAAAACTGATTTTT. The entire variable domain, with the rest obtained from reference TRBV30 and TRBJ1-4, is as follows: SQTIHQWPATLVQPVGSPLSLECTVEGTSNPNLYWYRQAAGRGLQLLFYSVGIGQISSEVPQNLSASRPQDRQFILSSKKLLLSDSGFYLCAWNRGQGSEKLIFGSGTQLSVL.

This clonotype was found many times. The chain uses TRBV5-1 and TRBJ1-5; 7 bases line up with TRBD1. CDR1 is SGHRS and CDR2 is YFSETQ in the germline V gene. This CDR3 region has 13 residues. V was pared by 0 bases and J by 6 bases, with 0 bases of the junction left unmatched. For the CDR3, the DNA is TGCGCCAGCAGCTTGGGACAGGGTCAGCCCCAGCATTTT. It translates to CASSLGQGQPQHF.

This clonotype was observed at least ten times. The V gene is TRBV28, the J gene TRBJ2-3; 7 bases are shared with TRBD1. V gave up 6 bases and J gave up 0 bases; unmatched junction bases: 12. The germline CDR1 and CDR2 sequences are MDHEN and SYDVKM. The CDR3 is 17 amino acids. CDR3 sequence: CASSPAGRGLSTDTQYF. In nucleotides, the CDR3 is TGTGCCAGCAGCCCCGCGGGTAGGGGGCTTAGCACAGATACGCAGTATTTT.

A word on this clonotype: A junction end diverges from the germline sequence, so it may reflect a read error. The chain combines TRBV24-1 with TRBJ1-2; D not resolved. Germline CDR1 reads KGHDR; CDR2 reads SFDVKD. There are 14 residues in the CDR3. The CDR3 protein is CATSDHRNGYDYTF. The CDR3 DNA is TGTGCCACCAGTGATCACCGGAACGGCTATGACTACACCTTC.

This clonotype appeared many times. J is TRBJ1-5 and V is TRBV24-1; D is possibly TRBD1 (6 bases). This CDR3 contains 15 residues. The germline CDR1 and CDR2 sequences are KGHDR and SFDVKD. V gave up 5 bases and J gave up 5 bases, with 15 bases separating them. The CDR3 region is CATSAATGSHQPQHF. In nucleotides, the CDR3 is TGTGCCACCAGTGCCGCAACAGGGTCCCATCAGCCCCAGCATTTT.

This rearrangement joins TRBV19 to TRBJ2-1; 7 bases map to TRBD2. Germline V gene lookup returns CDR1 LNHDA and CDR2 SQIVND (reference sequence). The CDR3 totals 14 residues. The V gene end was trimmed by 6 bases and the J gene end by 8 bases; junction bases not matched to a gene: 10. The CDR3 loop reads CASSPTGRIDEQFF. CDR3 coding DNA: TGTGCCAGTAGCCCCACCGGGAGGATAGATGAGCAGTTCTTC.

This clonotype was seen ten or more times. CDR3 DNA sequence: TGTGCCAGTAGTATCACAAGGGGAAGTGAATACGAGCAGTACTTC. Translation gives CASSITRGSEYEQYF. The rearrangement uses TRBV19 and TRBJ2-7, with a weak D call TRBD1 (5 bases). Deletions cut 3 bases from V and 4 bases from J, with 16 bases between. Germline-derived CDR1 and CDR2 are LNHDA and SQIVND (reference sequence). This CDR3 contains 15 residues.

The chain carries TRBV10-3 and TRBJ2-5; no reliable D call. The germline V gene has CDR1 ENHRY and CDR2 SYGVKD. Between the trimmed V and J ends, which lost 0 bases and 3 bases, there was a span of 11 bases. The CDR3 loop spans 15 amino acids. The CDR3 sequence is CAISESLGNKETQYF. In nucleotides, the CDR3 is TGTGCCATCAGTGAGTCGCTAGGAAACAAAGAGACCCAGTACTTC.

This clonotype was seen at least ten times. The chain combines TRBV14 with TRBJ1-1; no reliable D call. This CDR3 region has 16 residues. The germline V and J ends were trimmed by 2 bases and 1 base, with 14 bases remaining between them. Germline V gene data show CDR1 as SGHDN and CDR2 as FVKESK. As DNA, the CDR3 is TGTGCCAGCAGCCAACGGGTGGGAAGGGAGAACACTGAAGCTTTCTTT. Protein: CASSQRVGRENTEAFF.

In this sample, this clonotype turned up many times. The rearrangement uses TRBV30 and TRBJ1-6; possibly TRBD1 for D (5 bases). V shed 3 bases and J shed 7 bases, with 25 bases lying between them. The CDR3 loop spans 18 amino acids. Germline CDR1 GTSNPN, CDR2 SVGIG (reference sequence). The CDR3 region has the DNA TGTGCCTGGAGCGCCCATTCTAGTCAGGGACGGGGAAATTCACCCCTCCACTTT. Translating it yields CAWSAHSSQGRGNSPLHF. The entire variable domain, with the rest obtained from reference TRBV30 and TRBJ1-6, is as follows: SQTIHQWPATLVQPVGSPLSLECTVEGTSNPNLYWYRQAAGRGLQLLFYSVGIGQISSEVPQNLSASRPQDRQFILSSKKLLLSDSGFYLCAWSAHSSQGRGNSPLHFGNGTRLTVT.

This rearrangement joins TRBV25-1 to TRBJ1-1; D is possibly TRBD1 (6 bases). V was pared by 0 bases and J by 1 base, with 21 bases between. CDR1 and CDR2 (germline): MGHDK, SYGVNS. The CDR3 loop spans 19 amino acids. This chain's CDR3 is CASSEYKWAGGAENTEAFF. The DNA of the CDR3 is TGTGCCAGCAGTGAATATAAGTGGGCCGGGGGCGCGGAGAACACTGAAGCTTTCTTT.

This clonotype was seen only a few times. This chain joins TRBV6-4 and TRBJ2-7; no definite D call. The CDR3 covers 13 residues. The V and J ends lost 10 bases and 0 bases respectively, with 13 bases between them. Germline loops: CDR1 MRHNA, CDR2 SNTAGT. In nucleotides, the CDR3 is TGTGCCAACCTAAAGGGCAGCTCCTACGAGCAGTACTTC. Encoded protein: CANLKGSSYEQYF.

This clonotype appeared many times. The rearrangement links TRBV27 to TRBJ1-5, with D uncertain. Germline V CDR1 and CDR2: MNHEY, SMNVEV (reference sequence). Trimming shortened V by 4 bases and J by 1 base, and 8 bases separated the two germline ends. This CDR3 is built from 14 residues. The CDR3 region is CASSWGSSNQPQHF. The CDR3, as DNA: TGTGCCAGCAGTTGGGGTTCGAGCAATCAGCCCCAGCATTTT.

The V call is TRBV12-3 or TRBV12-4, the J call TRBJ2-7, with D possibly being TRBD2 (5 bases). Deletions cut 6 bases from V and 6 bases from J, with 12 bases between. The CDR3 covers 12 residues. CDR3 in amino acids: CASSQGLFEQYF. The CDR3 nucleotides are TGTGCCAGCAGCCAAGGACTCTTCGAGCAGTACTTC.

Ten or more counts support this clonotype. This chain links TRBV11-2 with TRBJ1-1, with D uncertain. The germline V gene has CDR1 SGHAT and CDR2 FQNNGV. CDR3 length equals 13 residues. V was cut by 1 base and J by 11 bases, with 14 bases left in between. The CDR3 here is CASSLATGGRAFF. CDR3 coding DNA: TGTGCCAGCAGCTTAGCCACGGGAGGGCGGGCTTTCTTT. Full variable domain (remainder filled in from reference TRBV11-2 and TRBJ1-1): EAGVAQSPRYKIIEKRQSVAFWCNPISGHATLYWYQQILGQGPKLLIQFQNNGVVDDSQLPKDRFSAERLKGVDSTLKIQPAKLEDSAVYLCASSLATGGRAFFGQGTRLTVV.

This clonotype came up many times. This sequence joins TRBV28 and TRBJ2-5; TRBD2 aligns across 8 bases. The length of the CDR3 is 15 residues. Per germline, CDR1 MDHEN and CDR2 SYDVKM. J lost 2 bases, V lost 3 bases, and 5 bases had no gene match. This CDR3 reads CASSLEGGGQETQYF. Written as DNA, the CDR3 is TGTGCCAGCAGTTTGGAGGGCGGGGGGCAAGAGACCCAGTACTTC.